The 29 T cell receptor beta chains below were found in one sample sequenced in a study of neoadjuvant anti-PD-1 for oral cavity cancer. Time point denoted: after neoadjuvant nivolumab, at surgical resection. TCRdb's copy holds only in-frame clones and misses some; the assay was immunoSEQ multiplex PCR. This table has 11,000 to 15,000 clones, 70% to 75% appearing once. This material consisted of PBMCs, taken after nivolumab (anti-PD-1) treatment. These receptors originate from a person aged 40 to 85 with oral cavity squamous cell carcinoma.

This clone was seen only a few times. The DNA for the CDR3 is TGTGCCAGCAGCGTAGGAGGAGCTATCTCTGGAAACACCATATATTTT. This sequence encodes CASSVGGAISGNTIYF. The chain uses TRBV9 and TRBJ1-3; D not certain. This CDR3 contains 16 residues. The V end was cut by 0 bases, the J end by 0 bases, with 10 bases between. Germline CDR1 reads SGDLS; CDR2 reads YYNGEE.

CDR3 sequence reads: CASSLKLAGTDTQYF. The CDR3 DNA is TGTGCCAGCAGCTTAAAACTAGCGGGCACAGATACGCAGTATTTT. J is TRBJ2-3 and V is TRBV7-3; 8 bases are shared with TRBD2. The trim removed 1 base at V and 1 base at J, leaving 1 base unmatched. The CDR3 runs 15 residues. Germline-derived CDR1 and CDR2 are SGHTA and FQGTGA.

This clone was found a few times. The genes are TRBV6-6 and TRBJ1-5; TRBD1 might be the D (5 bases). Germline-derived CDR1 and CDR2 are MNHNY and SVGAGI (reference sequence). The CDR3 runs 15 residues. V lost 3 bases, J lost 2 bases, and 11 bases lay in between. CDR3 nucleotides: TGTGCCAGCAGTTATGGGGGTGCCGGCAATCAGCCCCAGCATTTT. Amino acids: CASSYGGAGNQPQHF.

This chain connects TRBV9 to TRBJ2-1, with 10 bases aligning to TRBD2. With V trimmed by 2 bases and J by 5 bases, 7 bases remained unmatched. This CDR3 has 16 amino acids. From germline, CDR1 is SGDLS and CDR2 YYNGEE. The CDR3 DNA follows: TGTGCCAGCAGCGTTCGTGGAGCGGGAGGGAACAATGAGCAGTTCTTC. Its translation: CASSVRGAGGNNEQFF.

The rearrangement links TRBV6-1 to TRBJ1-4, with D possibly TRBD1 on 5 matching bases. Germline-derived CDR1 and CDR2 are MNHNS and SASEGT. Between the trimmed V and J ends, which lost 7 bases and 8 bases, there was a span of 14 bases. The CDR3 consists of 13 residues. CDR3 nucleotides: TGTGCCAGCAATTCCAGGACACAAGAAAAACTGTTTTTT. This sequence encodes CASNSRTQEKLFF.

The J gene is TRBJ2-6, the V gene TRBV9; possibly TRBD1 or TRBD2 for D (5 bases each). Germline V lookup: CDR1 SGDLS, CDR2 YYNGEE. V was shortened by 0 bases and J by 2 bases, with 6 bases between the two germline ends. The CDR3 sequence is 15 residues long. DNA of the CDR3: TGTGCCAGCAGCGTAGGAGGGGCTGGGGCCAACGTCCTGACTTTC. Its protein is CASSVGGAGANVLTF.

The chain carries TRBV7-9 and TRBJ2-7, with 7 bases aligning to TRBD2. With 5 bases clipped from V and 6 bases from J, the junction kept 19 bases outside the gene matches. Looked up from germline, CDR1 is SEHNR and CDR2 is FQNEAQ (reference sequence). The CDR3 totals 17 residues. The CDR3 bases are TGTGCCAGCAGCCCCCCTAGGTTACGCGGGAGTATGGGCGAGCAGTACTTC. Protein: CASSPPRLRGSMGEQYF.

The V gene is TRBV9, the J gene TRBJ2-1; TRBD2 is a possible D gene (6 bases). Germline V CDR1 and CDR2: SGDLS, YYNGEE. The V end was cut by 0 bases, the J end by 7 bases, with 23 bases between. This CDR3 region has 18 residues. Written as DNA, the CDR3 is TGTGCCAGCAGCGTAGCTACAGTGGGGCGGGCGGCGGGGAATGAGCAGTTCTTC. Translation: CASSVATVGRAAGNEQFF. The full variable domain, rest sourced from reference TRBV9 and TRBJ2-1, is DSGVTQTPKHLITATGQRVTLRCSPRSGDLSVYWYQQSLDQGLQFLIQYYNGEERAKGNILERFSAQQFPDLHSELNLSSLELGDSALYFCASSVATVGRAAGNEQFFGPGTRLTVL.

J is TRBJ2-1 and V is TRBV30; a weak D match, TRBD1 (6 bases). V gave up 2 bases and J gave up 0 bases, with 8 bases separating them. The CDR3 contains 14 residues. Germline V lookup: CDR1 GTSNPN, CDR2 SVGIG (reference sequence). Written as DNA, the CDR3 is TGTGCCTGGAGTCAAGGGGGCTCCTACAATGAGCAGTTCTTC. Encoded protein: CAWSQGGSYNEQFF.

The CDR3 DNA reads as TGTGCCAGCAGCTTGTGGACAAGACAAGAGACCCAGTACTTC. Translating it yields CASSLWTRQETQYF. The chain joins TRBV7-6 to TRBJ2-5; the D gene is possibly TRBD1 (5 bases). V gave up 3 bases and J gave up 2 bases, with 10 bases separating them. This CDR3 has 14 residues. Germline V gene sequence: CDR1 SGHVS, CDR2 FNYEAQ.

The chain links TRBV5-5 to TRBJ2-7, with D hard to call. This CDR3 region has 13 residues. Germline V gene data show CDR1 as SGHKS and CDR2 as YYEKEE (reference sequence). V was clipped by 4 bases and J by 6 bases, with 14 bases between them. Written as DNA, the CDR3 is TGTGCCAGCAGCCCCATACCTGAGTCCGAGCAGTACTTC. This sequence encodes CASSPIPESEQYF.

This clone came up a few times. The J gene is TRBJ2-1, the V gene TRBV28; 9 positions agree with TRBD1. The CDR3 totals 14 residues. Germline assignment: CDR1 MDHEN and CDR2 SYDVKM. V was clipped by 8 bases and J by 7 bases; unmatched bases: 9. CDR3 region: CASHGTGWENEQFF. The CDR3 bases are TGTGCCAGCCACGGGACAGGGTGGGAGAATGAGCAGTTCTTC.

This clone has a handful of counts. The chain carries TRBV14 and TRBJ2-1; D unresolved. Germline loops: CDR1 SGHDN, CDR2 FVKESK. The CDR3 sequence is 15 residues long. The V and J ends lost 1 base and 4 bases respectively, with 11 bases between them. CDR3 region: CASSQGAQAYNEQFF. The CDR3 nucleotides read TGTGCCAGCAGCCAAGGGGCCCAGGCTTACAATGAGCAGTTCTTC.

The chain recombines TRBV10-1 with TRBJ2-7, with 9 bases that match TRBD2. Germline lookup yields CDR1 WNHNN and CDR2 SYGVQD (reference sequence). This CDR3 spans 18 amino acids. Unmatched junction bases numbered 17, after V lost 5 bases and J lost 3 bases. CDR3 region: CASSPRVWAGGQLYEQYF. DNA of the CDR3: TGCGCCAGCAGTCCCCGCGTTTGGGCGGGGGGGCAGCTCTACGAGCAGTACTTC.

The CDR3 DNA reads as TGTGCCAGCAGCGTAGGGACTAAATCGCTGGAGCAGTACTTC. Protein product: CASSVGTKSLEQYF. The rearrangement joins TRBV9 to TRBJ2-7, with D possibly matching TRBD2 (6 bases). CDR3 size: 14 residues. Germline values: CDR1 SGDLS, CDR2 YYNGEE. Trimming removed 0 bases from V and 7 bases from J, with 14 bases in between.

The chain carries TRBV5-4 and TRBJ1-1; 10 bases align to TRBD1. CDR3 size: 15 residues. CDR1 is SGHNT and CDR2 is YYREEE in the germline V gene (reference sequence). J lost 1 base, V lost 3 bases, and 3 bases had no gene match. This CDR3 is CASSWDRGQNTEAFF. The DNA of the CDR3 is TGTGCCAGCAGCTGGGACAGGGGCCAGAACACTGAAGCTTTCTTT. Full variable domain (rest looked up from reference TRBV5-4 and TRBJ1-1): ETGVTQSPTHLIKTRGQQVTLRCSSQSGHNTVSWYQQALGQGPQFIFQYYREEENGRGNFPPRFSGLQFPNYSSELNVNALELDDSALYLCASSWDRGQNTEAFFGQGTRLTVV.

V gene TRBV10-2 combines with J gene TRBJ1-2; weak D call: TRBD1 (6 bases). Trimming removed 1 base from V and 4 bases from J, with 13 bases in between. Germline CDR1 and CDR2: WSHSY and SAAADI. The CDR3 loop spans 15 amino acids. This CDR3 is CASSELLGASYGYTF. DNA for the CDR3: TGCGCCAGCAGTGAGTTATTGGGGGCGAGCTATGGCTACACCTTC.

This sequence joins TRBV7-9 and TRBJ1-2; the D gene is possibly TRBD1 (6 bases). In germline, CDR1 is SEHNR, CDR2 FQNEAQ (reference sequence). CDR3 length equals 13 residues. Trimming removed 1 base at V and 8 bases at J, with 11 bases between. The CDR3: CASSLEGGYGYTF. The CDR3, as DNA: TGTGCCAGCAGCTTAGAGGGGGGATACGGCTACACCTTC.

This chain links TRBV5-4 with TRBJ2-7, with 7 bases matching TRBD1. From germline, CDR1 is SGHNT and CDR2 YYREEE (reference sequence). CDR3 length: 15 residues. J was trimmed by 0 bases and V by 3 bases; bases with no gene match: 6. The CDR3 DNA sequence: TGTGCCAGCAGCTCCGGACAGGTTGGCTCCTACGAGCAGTACTTC. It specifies CASSSGQVGSYEQYF.

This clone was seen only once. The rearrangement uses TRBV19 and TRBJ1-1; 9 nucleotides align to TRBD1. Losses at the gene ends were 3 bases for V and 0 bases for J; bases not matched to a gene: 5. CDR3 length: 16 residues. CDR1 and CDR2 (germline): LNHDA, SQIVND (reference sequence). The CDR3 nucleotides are TGTGCCAGTAGTATGCGGACAGGGGCTATGAACACTGAAGCTTTCTTT. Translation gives CASSMRTGAMNTEAFF.

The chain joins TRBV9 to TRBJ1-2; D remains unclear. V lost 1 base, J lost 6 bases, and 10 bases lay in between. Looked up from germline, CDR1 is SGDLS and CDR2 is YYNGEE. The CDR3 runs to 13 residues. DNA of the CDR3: TGTGCCAGCAGCGTAAACGATATCAATGGCTACACCTTC. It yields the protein CASSVNDINGYTF.

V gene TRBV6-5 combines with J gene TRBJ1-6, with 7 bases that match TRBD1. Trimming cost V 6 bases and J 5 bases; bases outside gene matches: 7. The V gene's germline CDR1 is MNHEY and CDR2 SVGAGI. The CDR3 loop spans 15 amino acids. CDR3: CASRWGQTHNSPLHF. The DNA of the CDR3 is TGTGCCAGCAGGTGGGGACAGACCCATAATTCACCCCTCCACTTT.

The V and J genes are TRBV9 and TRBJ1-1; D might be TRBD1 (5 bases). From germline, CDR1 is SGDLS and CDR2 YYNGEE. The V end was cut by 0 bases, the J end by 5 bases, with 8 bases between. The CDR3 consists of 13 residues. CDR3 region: CASSVVGETEAFF. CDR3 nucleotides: TGTGCCAGCAGCGTAGTAGGGGAAACTGAAGCTTTCTTT.

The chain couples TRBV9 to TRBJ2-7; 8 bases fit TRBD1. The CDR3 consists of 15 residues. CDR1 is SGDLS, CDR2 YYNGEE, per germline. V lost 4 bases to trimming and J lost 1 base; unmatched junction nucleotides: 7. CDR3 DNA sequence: TGTGCCAGCAGCAACCGGACAGGGCGGTCCTACGAGCAGTACTTC. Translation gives CASSNRTGRSYEQYF.

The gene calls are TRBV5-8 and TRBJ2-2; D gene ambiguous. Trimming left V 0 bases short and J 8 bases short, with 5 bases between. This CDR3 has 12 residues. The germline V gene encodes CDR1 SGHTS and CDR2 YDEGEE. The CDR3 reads CASSLDGGELFF. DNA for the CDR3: TGTGCCAGCAGCTTGGACGGGGGGGAGCTGTTTTTT.

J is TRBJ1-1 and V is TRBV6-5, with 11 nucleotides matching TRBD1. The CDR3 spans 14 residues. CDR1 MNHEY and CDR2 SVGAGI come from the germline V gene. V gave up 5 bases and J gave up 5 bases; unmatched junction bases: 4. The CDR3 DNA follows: TGTGCCAGCAGTCCCGGGACAGGGGGAACTGAAGCTTTCTTT. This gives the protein CASSPGTGGTEAFF.

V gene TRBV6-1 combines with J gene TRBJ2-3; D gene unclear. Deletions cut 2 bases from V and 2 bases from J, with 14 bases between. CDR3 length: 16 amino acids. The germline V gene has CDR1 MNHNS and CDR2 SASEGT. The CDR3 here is CASSEFTAGATDTQYF. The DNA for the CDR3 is TGTGCCAGCAGTGAATTCACCGCAGGAGCCACAGATACGCAGTATTTT.

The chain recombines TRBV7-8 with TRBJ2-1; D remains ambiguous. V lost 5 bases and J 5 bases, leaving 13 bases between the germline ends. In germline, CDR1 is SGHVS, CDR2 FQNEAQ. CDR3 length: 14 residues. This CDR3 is CASSPAPVDNEQFF. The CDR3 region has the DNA TGTGCCAGCAGCCCCGCCCCCGTGGACAATGAGCAGTTCTTC.

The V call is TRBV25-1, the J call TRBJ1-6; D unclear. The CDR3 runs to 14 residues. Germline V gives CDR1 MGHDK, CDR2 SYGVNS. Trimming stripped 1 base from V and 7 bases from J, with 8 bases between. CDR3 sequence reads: CASSEFTRNSPLHF. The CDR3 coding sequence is TGTGCCAGCAGTGAATTTACCAGGAATTCACCCCTCCACTTT.